These 10 T cell receptor beta chains came from one sample sequenced in a study of blood T cell repertoires in COVID-19. The table came from immunoSEQ multiplex PCR; TCRdb's copy has only in-frame clones and leaves some out. The table shows under 200,000 clones, with about 88% occurring only once. The source material was peripheral blood. The source is a man aged 18 to 29 with active or convalescent COVID-19.

This rearrangement joins TRBV6-4 to TRBJ2-1, with 7 bases lining up with TRBD2. Trimming removed 3 bases from V and 6 bases from J; junction bases left unmatched: 2. This CDR3 is built from 13 residues. Looked up from germline, CDR1 is MRHNA and CDR2 is SNTAGT. The CDR3 sequence: CASSEGGVNEQFF. In DNA, the CDR3 is TGTGCCAGCAGTGAGGGGGGGGTCAATGAGCAGTTCTTC.

The chain is built from TRBV18 and TRBJ2-7, with 8 bases matching TRBD2. Germline lookup yields CDR1 KGHSH and CDR2 LQKENI. V gave up 6 bases and J gave up 1 base; unmatched junction bases: 11. The CDR3 covers 16 residues. CDR3 sequence: CASSNAGRVESYEQYF. CDR3 bases: TGTGCCAGCTCGAATGCCGGGAGGGTAGAGTCCTACGAGCAGTACTTC.

This clone was observed a single time. This chain links TRBV6-1 with TRBJ2-7; D might be TRBD2 (6 bases). The germline gives CDR1 MNHNS, CDR2 SASEGT. The CDR3 contains 13 residues. The V end lost 0 bases, the J end lost 6 bases, and 9 bases lay between the germline ends. CDR3 bases: TGTGCCAGCAGTGAAGCAGTCGGGGGCGAGCAGTACTTC. Protein product: CASSEAVGGEQYF.

The chain uses TRBV19 and TRBJ2-3; perhaps TRBD2 as D (6 bases). V was pared by 1 base and J by 2 bases, with 19 bases between. From germline, CDR1 is LNHDA and CDR2 SQIVND (reference sequence). The CDR3 extends over 18 amino acids. The DNA of the CDR3 is TGTGCCAGTAGTATAGTTGGGGGGAGCAGGACGAACACAGATACGCAGTATTTT. Translation: CASSIVGGSRTNTDTQYF.

The chain recombines TRBV5-1 with TRBJ2-1; TRBD2 aligns across 11 bases. Germline values: CDR1 SGHRS, CDR2 YFSETQ. The trim removed 4 bases at V and 5 bases at J, leaving 8 bases unmatched. This CDR3 spans 16 amino acids. For the CDR3, the DNA is TGCGCCAGCAGCGCACGGCGACTAGCGGGGAACAATGAGCAGTTCTTC. This codes for CASSARRLAGNNEQFF. Together with reference TRBV5-1 and TRBJ2-1, the CDR3 gives the full variable domain: KAGVTQTPRYLIKTRGQQVTLSCSPISGHRSVSWYQQTPGQGLQFLFEYFSETQRNKGNFPGRFSGRQFSNSRSEMNVSTLELGDSALYLCASSARRLAGNNEQFFGPGTRLTVL.

The V gene is TRBV5-1, the J gene TRBJ1-1; 10 nucleotides align to TRBD1. The CDR3 covers 16 residues. Germline V gene sequence: CDR1 SGHRS, CDR2 YFSETQ. Trimming cost V 8 bases and J 4 bases; bases outside gene matches: 14. The CDR3 loop reads CASSPLPGTGVTEAFF. In DNA form, the CDR3 reads TGCGCCAGTTCTCCATTACCCGGGACAGGGGTCACTGAAGCTTTCTTT.

This clone was counted a few times. The chain links TRBV4-2 to TRBJ2-1; 13 nucleotides line up with TRBD2. The V gene end was trimmed by 3 bases and the J gene end by 10 bases; junction bases not matched to a gene: 9. The V gene's germline CDR1 is LGHNA and CDR2 YNFKEQ. The CDR3 loop spans 16 amino acids. In nucleotides, the CDR3 is TGTGCCAGCAGCCACCCCGGGACTAGCGGGATGGGGGAGCAGTTCTTC. Residues: CASSHPGTSGMGEQFF.

The J gene is TRBJ2-1, the V gene TRBV2, with 10 nucleotides matching TRBD1. Germline CDR1 SNHLY, CDR2 FYNNEI. The CDR3 is 17 residues long. The V and J ends lost 4 bases and 12 bases, in that order; junction bases with no gene match: 18. The CDR3 nucleotides read TGTGCCAGCAGTGTCTCCATACTGGGACAGGGGTCCCTGGGGCAGTTCTTC. It specifies CASSVSILGQGSLGQFF.

This sequence joins TRBV7-9 and TRBJ1-1; 10 bases are a match to TRBD1. V lost 5 bases and J lost 6; bases outside the gene matches: 3. Germline lookup yields CDR1 SEHNR and CDR2 FQNEAQ (reference sequence). The CDR3 consists of 13 residues. The CDR3 coding sequence is TGTGCCAGCAGCGGGGACAGGGGCCCTGAAGCTTTCTTT. Encoded protein: CASSGDRGPEAFF. The full variable domain, rest sourced from reference TRBV7-9 and TRBJ1-1, is DTGVSQNPRHKITKRGQNVTFRCDPISEHNRLYWYRQTLGQGPEFLTYFQNEAQLEKSRLLSDRFSAERPKGSFSTLEIQRTEQGDSAMYLCASSGDRGPEAFFGQGTRLTVV.

This chain links TRBV18 with TRBJ2-1; 13 bases map to TRBD2. J gave up 0 bases and V 5 bases, and 1 base lay outside the gene matches. The CDR3 spans 16 residues. The germline V gene has CDR1 KGHSH and CDR2 LQKENI. DNA for the CDR3: TGTGCCAGCTCAAGGACTAGCGGGAGCTCCTACAATGAGCAGTTCTTC. Translation gives CASSRTSGSSYNEQFF.